This T cell receptor (beta chain) was profiled in a study of cytomegalovirus exposure and HLA in healthy donors. Overall study results and limits: It was reported in a later analysis that an Asian-associated ancestry cluster showed fewer N-insertions than the approximately 700-donor mean. As confirmed in vitro, three CMV-associated chains were specific for CMV antigens. TCR beta chains numbering approximately 150 were designated cytomegalovirus-associated.

The J segment lost 3 bases and the V segment lost 5 bases, leaving 4 bases of the junction unmatched. This CDR3 contains 14 residues. Germline-derived CDR1 and CDR2 are MRHNA and SNTAGT. Of note for this clone: Its antigen is unidentified.

The PCR made use of 60 Vbeta and 13 Jbeta primers. Assay: immunoSEQ multiplex PCR; the TCRdb copy retains only in-frame clones and omits some. Here the sample spans some 95,000 clones, approximately 77% being singletons. This receptor was obtained from a woman aged 40-49 years in good health and CMV-seronegative. The gene calls are TRBV6-4 and TRBJ2-1; TRBD1 matches at 7 bases. The sample was PBMCs. DNA of the CDR3: TGTGCCAGCAGTCGGGACAGAGACTACAATGAGCAGTTCTTC. This sequence encodes CASSRDRDYNEQFF.